Listed below are T cell receptor beta chains from one sample, sequenced in a study of T cells after posttransplantation cyclophosphamide. TCRdb's copy holds only in-frame clones and misses some; the assay was immunoSEQ multiplex PCR. The table lists 15,000 to 18,000 clones, roughly 80% of them singletons. Sequencing used PBMCs, obtained 371 days after allogeneic stem cell transplant with calcineurin inhibitor and methotrexate. The receptors originated from a young adult male patient who received an allogeneic stem cell transplant from a related donor, was CMV-positive, and had no GVHD. Some T cells may originate from the graft donor. The CDR3 runs from the conserved cysteine through the conserved F or W. The D gene is left open where the match is weak. Clone size is given for some rows only: seen once, a few or many times, or a class if the clone is expanded.

D gene: TRBD1; V gene: TRBV19; clone size: .; J gene: TRBJ1-2; CDR3 protein: CASSGQANYGYTF; CDR3 DNA: TGTGCCAGTAGTGGACAGGCTAACTATGGCTACACCTTC
D gene: .; V gene: TRBV11-2; clone size: .; J gene: TRBJ1-4; CDR3 protein: CASSSQGLATNEKLFF; CDR3 DNA: TGTGCCAGCAGCTCCCAGGGGTTGGCAACTAATGAAAAACTGTTTTTT
D gene: .; V gene: TRBV10-3; clone size: .; J gene: TRBJ2-1; CDR3 protein: CAISVGAEQFF; CDR3 DNA: TGTGCCATCAGTGTTGGGGCCGAGCAGTTCTTC
D gene: TRBD1; V gene: TRBV4-1; clone size: .; J gene: TRBJ1-2; CDR3 protein: CASSHHRQGSAYGYTF; CDR3 DNA: TGCGCCAGCAGTCACCACCGACAGGGGTCGGCCTATGGCTACACCTTC
D gene: TRBD1; V gene: TRBV2; clone size: .; J gene: TRBJ2-1; CDR3 protein: CASSDPFEGAPYSEQFF; CDR3 DNA: TGTGCCAGCAGTGATCCCTTCGAGGGGGCACCCTACAGTGAGCAGTTCTTC
D gene: .; V gene: TRBV19; clone size: .; J gene: TRBJ1-5; CDR3 protein: CASSISGVRNQPQHF; CDR3 DNA: TGTGCCAGTAGTATCTCGGGGGTGCGAAATCAGCCCCAGCATTTT
D gene: TRBD1; V gene: TRBV11-2; clone size: .; J gene: TRBJ2-5; CDR3 protein: CASSLVTGEETQYF; CDR3 DNA: TGTGCCAGCAGCTTAGTTACAGGGGAAGAGACCCAGTACTTC
D gene: .; V gene: TRBV6-1; clone size: .; J gene: TRBJ2-4; CDR3 protein: CASSEAQDGVFKNIQYF; CDR3 DNA: TGTGCCAGCAGTGAAGCGCAAGATGGAGTATTCAAAAACATTCAGTACTTC
D gene: TRBD1; V gene: TRBV9; clone size: .; J gene: TRBJ1-4; CDR3 protein: CASSQGQLAEKLFF; CDR3 DNA: TGTGCCAGCAGCCAGGGACAGCTGGCTGAAAAACTGTTTTTT
D gene: .; V gene: TRBV6-5; clone size: once; J gene: TRBJ1-5; CDR3 protein: CASSTGTYSNQPQHF; CDR3 DNA: TGTGCCAGCAGTACCGGGACATACAGCAATCAGCCCCAGCATTTT
D gene: .; V gene: TRBV11-2; clone size: .; J gene: TRBJ2-7; CDR3 protein: CASSLQQSSYEQYF; CDR3 DNA: TGTGCCAGCAGCTTACAACAGAGCTCCTACGAGCAGTACTTC
D gene: .; V gene: TRBV6-6; clone size: .; J gene: TRBJ1-5; CDR3 protein: CASSPTSGNQPQHF; CDR3 DNA: TGTGCCAGCAGTCCCACCTCAGGGAATCAGCCCCAGCATTTT
D gene: .; V gene: TRBV19; clone size: .; J gene: TRBJ1-5; CDR3 protein: CASSIGFSQPQHF; CDR3 DNA: TGTGCCAGTAGTATAGGGTTTAGTCAGCCCCAGCATTTT
D gene: .; V gene: TRBV2; clone size: once; J gene: TRBJ1-6; CDR3 protein: CASIGGRTGSPLHF; CDR3 DNA: TGTGCCAGCATTGGGGGCAGGACGGGTTCACCCCTCCACTTT
D gene: .; V gene: TRBV27; clone size: .; J gene: TRBJ2-1; CDR3 protein: CASSPSLASSYSEQFF; CDR3 DNA: TGTGCCAGCAGTCCCTCTCTAGCGAGCTCCTACAGTGAGCAGTTCTTC
D gene: TRBD2; V gene: TRBV18; clone size: .; J gene: TRBJ2-2; CDR3 protein: CASSPPGLASTGELFF; CDR3 DNA: TGTGCCAGCTCACCACCGGGACTAGCGAGCACCGGGGAGCTGTTTTTT
D gene: .; V gene: TRBV20-1; clone size: .; J gene: TRBJ2-5; CDR3 protein: CSATNGETQYF; CDR3 DNA: TGCAGTGCTACTAACGGGGAGACCCAGTACTTC
D gene: .; V gene: TRBV19; clone size: .; J gene: TRBJ2-7; CDR3 protein: CASSGLSGYEQYF; CDR3 DNA: TGTGCCAGTAGTGGTCTCTCGGGGTACGAGCAGTACTTC
D gene: TRBD1; V gene: TRBV4-3; clone size: .; J gene: TRBJ1-5; CDR3 protein: CASSQGTGDQPQHF; CDR3 DNA: TGCGCCAGCAGCCAAGGAACAGGGGATCAGCCCCAGCATTTT
D gene: .; V gene: TRBV30; clone size: .; J gene: TRBJ1-1; CDR3 protein: CAWAGADTGANTEAFF; CDR3 DNA: TGTGCCTGGGCTGGGGCGGATACAGGAGCGAACACTGAAGCTTTCTTT
D gene: .; V gene: TRBV27; clone size: .; J gene: TRBJ2-7; CDR3 protein: CASSSGTSTYEQYF; CDR3 DNA: TGTGCCAGCTCATCCGGGACTTCAACCTACGAGCAGTACTTC
D gene: TRBD1; V gene: TRBV28; clone size: .; J gene: TRBJ1-3; CDR3 protein: CASRSRDRLNTIYF; CDR3 DNA: TGTGCCAGCAGATCCCGGGACAGGTTAAACACCATATATTTT
D gene: TRBD2; V gene: TRBV9; clone size: .; J gene: TRBJ2-1; CDR3 protein: CASSVTSGSGDEQFF; CDR3 DNA: TGTGCCAGCAGCGTAACTAGCGGGAGTGGAGATGAGCAGTTCTTC
D gene: TRBD1; V gene: TRBV27; clone size: .; J gene: TRBJ1-6; CDR3 protein: CASRPGGNSPLHF; CDR3 DNA: TGTGCCAGCAGGCCAGGGGGAAATTCACCCCTCCACTTT
D gene: .; V gene: TRBV12-2; clone size: .; J gene: TRBJ2-7; CDR3 protein: CASRLAERGLWGAYEQYF; CDR3 DNA: TGTGCAAGTCGCTTAGCTGAGAGAGGGTTGTGGGGGGCCTACGAGCAGTACTTC
D gene: TRBD1; V gene: TRBV10-3; clone size: .; J gene: TRBJ2-2; CDR3 protein: CAIPRTGEITGELFF; CDR3 DNA: TGTGCCATCCCTCGGACAGGGGAGATCACCGGGGAGCTGTTTTTT
D gene: .; V gene: TRBV9; clone size: .; J gene: TRBJ2-3; CDR3 protein: CASSPWAGETDTQYF; CDR3 DNA: TGTGCCAGCAGCCCCTGGGCTGGGGAGACAGATACGCAGTATTTT
D gene: .; V gene: TRBV21-1; clone size: .; J gene: TRBJ1-1; CDR3 protein: CASSNRRGGRTEAFF; CDR3 DNA: TGTGCCAGCAGCAACCGACGCGGGGGGAGAACTGAAGCTTTCTTT
D gene: TRBD1; V gene: TRBV7-2; clone size: .; J gene: TRBJ2-2; CDR3 protein: CASSLQGARPGELFF; CDR3 DNA: TGTGCCAGCAGCTTACAGGGGGCGAGGCCCGGGGAGCTGTTTTTT
D gene: TRBD2; V gene: TRBV5-1; clone size: .; J gene: TRBJ2-1; CDR3 protein: CASSLQGLAYEQFF; CDR3 DNA: TGCGCCAGCAGCTTGCAGGGACTAGCATATGAGCAGTTCTTC
D gene: TRBD1; V gene: TRBV11-2; clone size: .; J gene: TRBJ1-3; CDR3 protein: CASSRQGARVNTIYF; CDR3 DNA: TGTGCCAGCAGCAGACAGGGGGCGCGGGTAAACACCATATATTTT
D gene: .; V gene: TRBV11-2; clone size: .; J gene: TRBJ2-2; CDR3 protein: CASSLESYTGELFF; CDR3 DNA: TGTGCCAGCAGCTTAGAATCCTACACCGGGGAGCTGTTTTTT
D gene: TRBD2; V gene: TRBV9; clone size: .; J gene: TRBJ2-7; CDR3 protein: CASSVAKGLAPPYEQYF; CDR3 DNA: TGTGCCAGCAGCGTAGCTAAAGGACTAGCGCCACCCTACGAGCAGTACTTC
D gene: TRBD1; V gene: TRBV6-5; clone size: .; J gene: TRBJ1-2; CDR3 protein: CASSYSRDRGLYGYTF; CDR3 DNA: TGTGCCAGCAGTTACTCCCGGGACAGGGGCCTCTATGGCTACACCTTC
D gene: .; V gene: TRBV28; clone size: once; J gene: TRBJ2-7; CDR3 protein: CASSPVGQVYEQYF; CDR3 DNA: TGTGCCAGCAGCCCAGTAGGCCAGGTCTACGAGCAGTACTTC
D gene: .; V gene: TRBV6-5; clone size: .; J gene: TRBJ1-6; CDR3 protein: CASSYVGGGSSPLHF; CDR3 DNA: TGTGCCAGCAGTTACGTGGGGGGAGGTAGCTCACCCCTCCACTTT
D gene: TRBD2; V gene: TRBV28; clone size: .; J gene: TRBJ2-7; CDR3 protein: CASSWYFSGIQSPYEQYF; CDR3 DNA: TGTGCCAGCAGTTGGTACTTTAGCGGGATTCAAAGCCCCTACGAGCAGTACTTC
D gene: .; V gene: TRBV2; clone size: few; J gene: TRBJ2-5; CDR3 protein: CASSPLAAEGETQYF; CDR3 DNA: TGTGCCAGCAGTCCTTTAGCGGCAGAAGGGGAGACCCAGTACTTC
D gene: TRBD1; V gene: TRBV13; clone size: .; J gene: TRBJ2-3; CDR3 protein: CASSFRGTGSDTQYF; CDR3 DNA: TGTGCCAGCAGCTTTAGGGGGACAGGGTCAGATACGCAGTATTTT
D gene: .; V gene: TRBV2; clone size: .; J gene: TRBJ2-1; CDR3 protein: CATRDFLIF; CDR3 DNA: TGTGCCACTAGGGACTTCCTGATCTTC
D gene: .; V gene: TRBV29-1; clone size: few; J gene: TRBJ1-1; CDR3 protein: CSVDGKRNTEAFF; CDR3 DNA: TGCAGCGTGGACGGGAAAAGGAACACTGAAGCTTTCTTT
D gene: TRBD2; V gene: TRBV27; clone size: .; J gene: TRBJ2-1; CDR3 protein: CASCPGTSYVSEQFF; CDR3 DNA: TGTGCCAGCTGCCCCGGGACTAGCTATGTCAGTGAGCAGTTCTTC
D gene: .; V gene: TRBV19; clone size: .; J gene: TRBJ2-6; CDR3 protein: CASSRLGANVLTF; CDR3 DNA: TGTGCCAGTAGTCGCCTAGGGGCCAACGTCCTGACTTTC
D gene: TRBD2; V gene: TRBV6-5; clone size: once; J gene: TRBJ2-1; CDR3 protein: CASFMAGGYNEQFF; CDR3 DNA: TGTGCCAGCTTTATGGCGGGGGGATACAATGAGCAGTTCTTC
D gene: TRBD2; V gene: TRBV27; clone size: .; J gene: TRBJ2-1; CDR3 protein: CASLTTSSGIRGEQFF; CDR3 DNA: TGTGCCAGCCTAACAACTTCTAGCGGGATTCGTGGTGAGCAGTTCTTC
D gene: TRBD2; V gene: TRBV6-1; clone size: .; J gene: TRBJ2-7; CDR3 protein: CASSEQASGMTYEQYF; CDR3 DNA: TGTGCCAGCAGTGAACAGGCTAGCGGGATGACCTACGAGCAGTACTTC
D gene: TRBD1; V gene: TRBV10-3; clone size: .; J gene: TRBJ1-1; CDR3 protein: CAISESRPGGNTEAFF; CDR3 DNA: TGTGCCATCAGTGAGTCACGGCCAGGGGGGAACACTGAAGCTTTCTTT
D gene: .; V gene: TRBV9; clone size: .; J gene: TRBJ2-1; CDR3 protein: CASSVGSRGNEQFF; CDR3 DNA: TGTGCCAGCAGCGTAGGATCTAGGGGGAATGAGCAGTTCTTC
D gene: TRBD1; V gene: TRBV6-4; clone size: medium-sized; J gene: TRBJ2-3; CDR3 protein: CASSDRDRVPDTQYF; CDR3 DNA: TGTGCCAGCAGTGATCGGGACAGGGTACCAGATACGCAGTATTTT
D gene: .; V gene: TRBV5-6; clone size: .; J gene: TRBJ2-1; CDR3 protein: CASSSRSGFRSYSEQFF; CDR3 DNA: TGTGCCAGCAGCTCCCGATCAGGGTTTCGATCCTACAGTGAGCAGTTCTTC
D gene: TRBD1; V gene: TRBV5-4; clone size: .; J gene: TRBJ2-7; CDR3 protein: CASNDKPGQDVYEQYF; CDR3 DNA: TGTGCCAGCAACGACAAGCCGGGACAGGATGTCTACGAGCAGTACTTC
D gene: .; V gene: TRBV6-1; clone size: .; J gene: TRBJ1-1; CDR3 protein: CASQSGGTEAFF; CDR3 DNA: TGTGCCAGCCAATCTGGGGGGACTGAAGCTTTCTTT
D gene: .; V gene: TRBV19; clone size: .; J gene: TRBJ2-1; CDR3 protein: CASSISQSSYSEQFF; CDR3 DNA: TGTGCCAGTAGTATTTCCCAGAGCTCCTACAGTGAGCAGTTCTTC
D gene: .; V gene: TRBV5-1; clone size: once; J gene: TRBJ2-1; CDR3 protein: CASSLDSYSEQFF; CDR3 DNA: TGCGCCAGCAGCTTGGACAGTTACAGTGAGCAGTTCTTC
D gene: TRBD2; V gene: TRBV28; clone size: medium-sized; J gene: TRBJ2-3; CDR3 protein: CASSLNIDSGNLPDTQYF; CDR3 DNA: TGTGCCAGCAGTTTAAACATCGATAGCGGGAACCTCCCAGATACGCAGTATTTT
D gene: TRBD2; V gene: TRBV25-1; clone size: .; J gene: TRBJ2-5; CDR3 protein: CASSEDSGRGETQYF; CDR3 DNA: TGTGCCAGCAGTGAAGACAGCGGGAGGGGGGAGACCCAGTACTTC
D gene: TRBD1; V gene: TRBV2; clone size: .; J gene: TRBJ2-6; CDR3 protein: CASSRETGAGANVLTF; CDR3 DNA: TGTGCCAGCAGTCGAGAAACAGGGGCAGGGGCCAACGTCCTGACTTTC